This T cell receptor (beta chain) stems from a study of blood T cell repertoires in COVID-19. Overall study: Material from acute and convalescent COVID-19 was sourced from the United States, Italy and Spain. T cells, B-cell-depleted T cells, or PBMCs supplied cDNA or gDNA.

As originally analysed: Amplification with reference gene primers provided the estimates of nucleated cell counts. Assay used: immunoSEQ multiplex PCR; TCRdb lists only in-frame clones, some missing. D and trimming come from the DNA, and the V and J calls and clone size come from that table. The sample shows under 250,000 clones, about nine tenths of them seen only once. It was during active infection that Seattle patients were enrolled and then longitudinally followed. CDR3 length equals 15 residues. Germline V gene sequence: CDR1 SEHNR, CDR2 FQNEAQ (reference sequence). Trimming took 5 bases from V and 1 from J; bases not matched to a gene: 5.

This receptor was taken from a man aged 25-40 years with COVID-19, enrolled during active disease. The specimen was peripheral blood. The chain carries TRBV7-9 and TRBJ1-3; 7 positions agree with TRBD1. The CDR3: CASSLTTGSGNTIYF. The CDR3, as DNA: TGTGCCAGCAGCCTAACGACAGGGTCTGGAAACACCATATATTTT.